These T cell receptor beta chains were read from a single sample in a study of blood T cell repertoires in COVID-19. Here immunoSEQ multiplex PCR was the method, and the copy in TCRdb shows in-frame clones only, minus some. The sample yields 300,000 to 400,000 clones, less than 90% seen once. Material: PBMCs or T cells enriched from blood (not recorded which). The receptors derive from a woman in her 30s who had recovered from COVID-19. Each CDR3 is given with its conserved first and last residue. D genes are given only for firm matches. Not every row has a clone size; where given, it reads once, few, many or a size class.

>TRBV29-1|TRBD1|.|TRBJ1-2
CSAHPWTGLDGYTF
TGCAGCGCCCACCCTTGGACAGGGTTAGATGGCTACACCTTC
>TRBV5-6|TRBD1|.|TRBJ1-3
CASSWGTGDSGNTIYF
TGTGCCAGCAGCTGGGGGACAGGGGACTCTGGAAACACCATATATTTT
>TRBV11-3|.|.|TRBJ2-2
CASSLPSTGELFF
TGTGCCAGCAGCTTACCTAGCACCGGGGAGCTGTTTTTT
>TRBV7-9|.|.|TRBJ1-2
CASSFIQGNGYTF
TGTGCCAGCAGCTTTATACAGGGAAATGGCTACACCTTC
>TRBV7-2|TRBD1|.|TRBJ1-5
CASSLERGPQPQHF
TGTGCCAGCAGCTTAGAAAGGGGGCCTCAGCCCCAGCATTTT
>TRBV3-1/TRBV3-2|TRBD1|once|TRBJ2-3
CASGTGGRKDTQYF
TGTGCCAGCGGGACAGGGGGAAGAAAGGATACGCAGTATTTT
>TRBV5-1|.|.|TRBJ1-3
CASSLNQASGNTIYF
TGCGCCAGCAGTCTAAACCAGGCGTCTGGAAACACCATATATTTT
>TRBV24-1|.|once|TRBJ2-2
CATSDSLRANTGELFF
TGTGCCACCAGTGATTCCCTACGTGCGAACACCGGGGAGCTGTTTTTT
>TRBV6-5|.|once|TRBJ1-4
CASSRQGGTNEKLFF
TGTGCCAGCAGCCGACAAGGGGGAACTAATGAAAAACTGTTTTTT
>TRBV6-2/TRBV6-3|.|.|TRBJ1-1
CASTPPPGVTNTEAFF
TGTGCCAGCACCCCCCCGCCGGGGGTTACGAACACTGAAGCTTTCTTT
>TRBV6-5|TRBD2|.|TRBJ2-3
CASSYQRGAGDTQYF
TGTGCCAGCAGTTACCAGCGGGGGGCCGGTGATACGCAGTATTTT
>TRBV4-2|TRBD2|.|TRBJ2-2
CASSQDGGAGELFF
TGTGCCAGCAGCCAAGATGGGGGGGCCGGGGAGCTGTTTTTT
>TRBV5-5|.|.|TRBJ2-7
CASRRQLGSDVYEQYF
TGTGCCAGCAGGCGACAATTAGGATCCGATGTCTACGAGCAGTACTTC
>TRBV19|TRBD1|.|TRBJ1-1
CASSWTGTLNTEAFF
TGTGCCAGTTCGTGGACAGGGACTTTGAACACTGAAGCTTTCTTT
>TRBV5-1|.|.|TRBJ1-5
CASSLGGSNQPQHF
TGCGCCAGCAGCTTGGGCGGTAGCAATCAGCCCCAGCATTTT
>TRBV10-3|TRBD1|.|TRBJ1-1
CAISEPGQGTFEAFF
TGTGCCATCAGTGAACCGGGACAGGGGACCTTTGAAGCTTTCTTT
>TRBV2|TRBD2|.|TRBJ2-5
CASSARLAGGPKTQYF
TGTGCCAGCAGTGCAAGACTAGCGGGGGGGCCCAAGACCCAGTACTTC
>TRBV6-1|TRBD1|.|TRBJ2-2
CASSTGGANTGELFF
TGTGCCAGCAGCACAGGGGGCGCGAACACCGGGGAGCTGTTTTTT
>TRBV19|.|.|TRBJ2-2
CASSSRGNTGELFF
TGTGCCAGTAGTTCCCGGGGGAACACCGGGGAGCTGTTTTTT
>TRBV28|.|once|TRBJ2-4
CASSLSTGLAKNIQYF
TGTGCCAGCAGTTTAAGTACGGGACTAGCCAAAAACATTCAGTACTTC
>TRBV9|.|.|TRBJ1-3
CASSVAGDPSGNTIYF
TGTGCCAGCAGCGTAGCAGGGGACCCCTCTGGAAACACCATATATTTT
>TRBV7-9|.|.|TRBJ2-1
CASSSTGPGEQFF
TGTGCCAGCAGCTCCACAGGGCCCGGCGAGCAGTTCTTC
>TRBV28|TRBD1|.|TRBJ1-5
CASSLPDRGNQPQHF
TGTGCCAGCAGTTTACCCGACAGGGGCAATCAGCCCCAGCATTTT
>TRBV7-2|TRBD2|.|TRBJ2-5
CASSLGSSAGGGQETQYF
TGTGCCAGCAGCTTGGGATCTTCAGCGGGGGGCGGGCAAGAGACCCAGTACTTC
>TRBV7-2|TRBD1|.|TRBJ2-2
CASSDRGLGELFF
TGTGCCAGCAGCGACAGGGGACTCGGGGAGCTGTTTTTT
>TRBV19|TRBD2|once|TRBJ2-7
CASSMSGGESYEQYF
TGTGCCAGTAGTATGTCGGGAGGGGAATCCTACGAGCAGTACTTC
>TRBV15|TRBD1|.|TRBJ1-6
CATSRDLQGDSPLHF
TGTGCCACCAGCAGAGATCTGCAGGGGGATTCACCCCTCCACTTT
>TRBV27|TRBD1|.|TRBJ2-5
CASSSWTGGGFQETQYF
TGTGCCAGCAGTTCCTGGACAGGGGGCGGATTCCAAGAGACCCAGTACTTC
>TRBV11-3|.|.|TRBJ1-5
CASSPLGPAGRSNQPQHF
TGTGCCAGCAGCCCCCTTGGGCCAGCCGGGAGGAGCAATCAGCCCCAGCATTTT
>TRBV27|.|.|TRBJ1-1
CASSGAGWTEAFF
TGTGCCAGCAGTGGTGCAGGGTGGACTGAAGCTTTCTTT
>TRBV27|.|.|TRBJ1-4
CASSLSGRREKLFF
TGTGCCAGCAGTTTATCAGGGAGACGGGAAAAACTGTTTTTT
>TRBV7-8|TRBD1|.|TRBJ1-4
CASSLAGTAEKLFF
TGTGCCAGCAGCTTAGCGGGGACAGCTGAAAAACTGTTTTTT
>TRBV2|.|.|TRBJ1-1
CASSRGTPKSTEAFF
TGTGCCAGCAGTAGGGGGACACCCAAGAGCACTGAAGCTTTCTTT
>TRBV27|TRBD2|.|TRBJ2-1
CASSQPRHAGTNYNEQFF
TGTGCCAGCAGTCAACCACGTCACGCCGGGACTAACTACAATGAGCAGTTCTTC
>TRBV5-8|.|.|TRBJ2-3
CASSLETGFTDTQYF
TGTGCCAGCAGCTTGGAAACGGGATTCACAGATACGCAGTATTTT
>TRBV3-1/TRBV3-2|TRBD1|.|TRBJ1-1
CASRNRGTDTEAFF
TGTGCCAGCAGAAACAGGGGGACGGACACTGAAGCTTTCTTT
>TRBV5-4|TRBD1|.|TRBJ2-7
CASSTPGTGGREQYF
TGTGCCAGCAGCACCCCCGGGACAGGGGGCCGCGAGCAGTACTTC
>TRBV28|.|.|TRBJ2-3
CASLGVGGTDTQYF
TGTGCCAGCCTTGGCGTTGGGGGGACAGATACGCAGTATTTT
>TRBV10-2|TRBD2|.|TRBJ2-3
CASSRLLAGTADTQYF
TGCGCCAGCAGTAGACTACTAGCGGGGACGGCAGATACGCAGTATTTT
>TRBV9|TRBD1|once|TRBJ1-2
CASSERDRALNYGYTF
TGTGCCAGCAGCGAGAGGGACAGGGCCCTTAACTATGGCTACACCTTC
>TRBV21-1|.|.|TRBJ1-5
CASSNPTRGGNQPQHF
TGTGCCAGCAGCAACCCGACCCGGGGGGGCAATCAGCCCCAGCATTTT
>TRBV20-1|.|.|TRBJ2-3
CSATPGDTQYF
TGCAGTGCTACCCCAGGGGATACGCAGTATTTT
>TRBV9|.|once|TRBJ1-2
CASSVEAGNYGYTF
TGTGCCAGCAGCGTAGAGGCAGGGAACTATGGCTACACCTTC
>TRBV19|TRBD1|.|TRBJ1-5
CASSLAGGSGTGGNQPQHF
TGTGCCAGTAGTCTAGCTGGGGGCTCCGGGACAGGGGGCAATCAGCCCCAGCATTTT
>TRBV7-8|.|.|TRBJ2-7
CASRPTKSEQYF
TGTGCCAGCAGACCTACTAAGTCCGAGCAGTACTTC